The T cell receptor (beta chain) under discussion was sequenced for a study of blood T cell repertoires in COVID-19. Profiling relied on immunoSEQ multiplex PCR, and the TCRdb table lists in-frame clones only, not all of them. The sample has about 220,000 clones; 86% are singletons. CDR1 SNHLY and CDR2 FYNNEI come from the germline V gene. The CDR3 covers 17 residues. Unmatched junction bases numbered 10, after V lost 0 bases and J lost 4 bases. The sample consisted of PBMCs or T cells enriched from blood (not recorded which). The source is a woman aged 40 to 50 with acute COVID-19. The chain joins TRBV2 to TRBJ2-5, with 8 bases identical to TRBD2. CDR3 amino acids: CASSEALLAGSRETQYF. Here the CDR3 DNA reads TGTGCCAGCAGTGAAGCATTGTTAGCGGGGTCAAGAGAGACCCAGTACTTC.